This T cell receptor (beta chain) was recovered during a study of T-cell reconstitution after alpha-beta-depleted transplantation in children. Study-wide points: Surviving recipient T cells and intrathymic progenitors accounted for some patients' high TCRbeta diversity at day 60. T-cell counts and diversity at one year post-transplant came mainly from newly produced T cells. Expanded graft clones, several hundred of them, were reportedly the source of alpha-beta T cells about two months after transplant.

Trimming shortened V by 5 bases and J by 0 bases, and 16 bases separated the two germline ends. The CDR3 sequence is 16 residues long. The germline V gene encodes CDR1 MDHEN and CDR2 SYDVKM. This clonotype was recorded a few times. Its antigen remains unidentified. Unique molecular identifiers were built into the TCRbeta library. In TCRdb, the PCR reads were re-called with MiXCR into one record per CDR3 protein. Here the sample spans around 230,000 distinct CDR3 sequences, approximately 19% being singletons. The source material was PBMCs, mostly from graft donor cells, sampled 360 days after TCRalphabeta/CD19-depleted stem cell transplant. This chain connects TRBV28 to TRBJ1-1, with no clear D. The receptor was derived from a male patient under 10 years old who had a stem cell transplant for acute lymphoblastic leukemia, so the T cells may come from the graft donor. This chain's CDR3 is CASSPTRGFMNTEAFF. CDR3 coding DNA: TGTGCCAGCAGTCCAACAAGAGGTTTCATGAACACTGAAGCTTTCTTT.